The 19 T cell receptor beta chains reported below all come from one sample, sequenced in a study of T cell changes during pregnancy in multiple sclerosis (dated by TCRdb to the late 2010s). Library construction relied on the immunoSEQ multiplex PCR assay. This is the immuneACCESS table as TCRdb keeps it, with only in-frame sequences that have V and J called. A part of the clones is gone; compared with another copy, unresolved V genes explain less than half, and the rest is unexplained. The sample table lists 80,000 to 100,000 clones, around 93% of them with a count of one. The ten biggest clones cover 0.99% of the sample. The material was peripheral blood, obtained after pregnancy. Receptors originate from a female donor with multiple sclerosis, enrolled in a pregnancy study.

V is TRBV4-2 and J is TRBJ1-1, with 8 bases fitting TRBD1. The trim removed 2 bases at V and 10 bases at J, leaving 21 bases unmatched. The CDR3 sequence is 18 residues long. Germline V gene lookup returns CDR1 LGHNA and CDR2 YNFKEQ. For the CDR3, the DNA is TGTGCCAGCAGCCAATCAAAGTCCGCCGGGACAGGCTATTCATTAGCTTTCTTT. It is translated as CASSQSKSAGTGYSLAFF.

The V call is TRBV4-1, the J call TRBJ1-1; TRBD1 matches at 9 bases. Germline V gene sequence: CDR1 MGHRA, CDR2 YSYEKL. This CDR3 spans 15 amino acids. After removal of 3 bases from V and 2 bases from J, the junction contained 4 bases not matched to a gene. For the CDR3, the DNA is TGCGCCAGCAGCCAGCGGACAGGGGTTAACACTGAAGCTTTCTTT. Its translation: CASSQRTGVNTEAFF.

This clone has just a few counts. The CDR3 region is CASSLDRVYTGELFF. The CDR3 nucleotides are TGTGCCAGCAGCCTTGACAGGGTGTACACCGGGGAGCTGTTTTTT. The J gene is TRBJ2-2, the V gene TRBV7-9; 7 bases agree with TRBD1. This CDR3 has 15 residues. The junction had 6 bases not matched to a gene; V was cut back by 5 bases and J by 3 bases. Germline lookup yields CDR1 SEHNR and CDR2 FQNEAQ (reference sequence).

The CDR3 sequence: CASSYGTSGAQETQYF. As DNA, the CDR3 is TGCGCCAGCAGCTACGGGACTAGCGGGGCCCAAGAGACCCAGTACTTC. The rearrangement uses TRBV5-1 and TRBJ2-5; TRBD2 aligns across 13 bases. This CDR3 is 16 amino acids long. Trimming removed 3 bases from V and 1 base from J; junction bases left unmatched: 3. Germline CDR1 and CDR2: SGHRS and YFSETQ. Complete variable domain (other parts from reference TRBV5-1 and TRBJ2-5): KAGVTQTPRYLIKTRGQQVTLSCSPISGHRSVSWYQQTPGQGLQFLFEYFSETQRNKGNFPGRFSGRQFSNSRSEMNVSTLELGDSALYLCASSYGTSGAQETQYFGPGTRLLVL.

This rearrangement joins TRBV7-2 to TRBJ1-4; D is unclear. Per the germline V gene, CDR1 is SGHTA and CDR2 is FQGNSA. Trimming left V 5 bases short and J 8 bases short, with 15 bases between. CDR3 length: 14 amino acids. CDR3 sequence: CASSHSGVYEKLFF. In DNA form, the CDR3 reads TGTGCCAGCAGCCACTCCGGGGTTTACGAAAAACTGTTTTTT.

This clone showed up just once. The chain joins TRBV7-8 to TRBJ1-1; D unclear. Germline-derived CDR1 and CDR2 are SGHVS and FQNEAQ. The CDR3 is 13 residues long. V was trimmed by 1 base and J by 6 bases, leaving 9 bases between them. As DNA, the CDR3 is TGTGCCAGCAGCTTAGTCAGAGGGCCTGAAGCTTTCTTT. It translates to CASSLVRGPEAFF.

The V gene is TRBV6-6, the J gene TRBJ1-2; a possible D gene is TRBD1 (6 bases). Trimming took 7 bases from V and 5 from J, leaving 20 bases between them. This CDR3 region has 15 residues. Germline assignment: CDR1 MNHNY and CDR2 SVGAGI (reference sequence). The CDR3 region has the DNA TGTGCCAGCACCCAAGGCCCGACAGGCGGGTATGGCTACACCTTC. Its protein product is CASTQGPTGGYGYTF.

This clone was seen a single time. The DNA for the CDR3 is TGTGCCAGCAGCTTGGGGGCCGGGCGGGGGGGATTCTATGGCTACACCTTC. Amino acid sequence: CASSLGAGRGGFYGYTF. J is TRBJ1-2 and V is TRBV5-6; perhaps TRBD1 as D (5 bases). Trimming left V 0 bases short and J 4 bases short, with 19 bases between. The V gene's germline CDR1 is SGHDT and CDR2 YYEEEE. CDR3 size: 17 residues.

This sequence joins TRBV2 and TRBJ1-1; 9 bases align to TRBD1. Losses at the gene ends were 6 bases for V and 1 base for J; bases not matched to a gene: 6. CDR1 is SNHLY, CDR2 FYNNEI, per germline. This CDR3 is built from 15 residues. CDR3 protein: CASRDRGPTNTEAFF. The CDR3 DNA reads TGTGCCAGCAGGGACAGGGGCCCCACGAACACTGAAGCTTTCTTT.

The V call is TRBV10-2, the J call TRBJ2-7, with 11 bases lining up with TRBD2. The CDR3 is 16 residues long. Trimming cost V 0 bases and J 4 bases; bases outside gene matches: 5. CDR1 is WSHSY, CDR2 SAAADI, per germline. CDR3 protein: CASSESPSGRFYEQYF. CDR3 nucleotide sequence: TGCGCCAGCAGTGAGTCCCCTAGCGGGAGGTTTTACGAGCAGTACTTC.

This chain joins TRBV7-3 and TRBJ2-3; 13 bases fit TRBD2. V shed 5 bases, J shed 3 bases, and the junction held 8 bases outside the gene matches. Germline V gene sequence: CDR1 SGHTA, CDR2 FQGTGA. CDR3 length: 17 residues. CDR3 nucleotides: TGTGCCAGCAGCGCCGAACCGGGACTAGCGGGAACAGATACGCAGTATTTT. The encoded protein is CASSAEPGLAGTDTQYF.

The V and J genes are TRBV5-1 and TRBJ2-7; 10 nucleotides align to TRBD1. Trimming removed 3 bases from V and 2 bases from J; junction bases left unmatched: 8. This CDR3 comprises 16 residues. CDR1 is SGHRS, CDR2 YFSETQ, per germline. In nucleotides, the CDR3 is TGCGCCAGCAGCTGGGACCCCGGGACAGGGGCCTACGAGCAGTACTTC. As protein: CASSWDPGTGAYEQYF.

As DNA, the CDR3 is TGCGCCAGCAGCCTAGGCCCGCAGGGGACTAATGAAAAACTGTTTTTT. Protein sequence: CASSLGPQGTNEKLFF. The gene calls are TRBV5-1 and TRBJ1-4; weak D call: TRBD1 (6 bases). With 4 bases removed from V and 2 bases from J, the gap between germline ends came to 15 bases. The CDR3 runs 16 residues. Germline CDR1 and CDR2: SGHRS and YFSETQ.

V is TRBV30 and J is TRBJ1-2; a possible D gene is TRBD1 (5 bases). This CDR3 spans 12 amino acids. CDR1 is GTSNPN and CDR2 is SVGIG in the germline V gene (reference sequence). Trimming removed 2 bases from V and 4 bases from J, with 8 bases in between. CDR3 in amino acids: CAWSQQVYGYTF. The CDR3 DNA follows: TGTGCCTGGAGTCAACAGGTCTATGGCTACACCTTC.

This clone was detected once. This chain uses TRBV2 with TRBJ2-7; 7 bases fit TRBD2. This CDR3 is built from 15 residues. Germline CDR1 reads SNHLY; CDR2 reads FYNNEI. V was clipped by 3 bases and J by 0 bases; unmatched bases: 5. CDR3 sequence reads: CASSEFTSDSYEQYF. For the CDR3, the DNA is TGTGCCAGCAGTGAGTTTACTAGCGACTCCTACGAGCAGTACTTC.

The chain carries TRBV7-9 and TRBJ1-5, with a weak D call TRBD1 (6 bases). The CDR3 sequence is 15 residues long. CDR1 SEHNR and CDR2 FQNEAQ come from the germline V gene (reference sequence). V shed 3 bases and J shed 3 bases, with 12 bases lying between them. The CDR3 here is CASSLGHRDNQPQHF. CDR3 DNA sequence: TGTGCCAGCAGCTTGGGGCACAGGGACAATCAGCCCCAGCATTTT.

The gene calls are TRBV5-6 and TRBJ2-2, with 8 bases identical to TRBD2. V lost 5 bases to trimming and J lost 3 bases; unmatched junction nucleotides: 6. The CDR3 is 15 amino acids. The germline gives CDR1 SGHDT, CDR2 YYEEEE. In DNA form, the CDR3 reads TGTGCCAGCAGGTTTAGCGGGACCCACACCGGGGAGCTGTTTTTT. Its translation is CASRFSGTHTGELFF.

The rearrangement uses TRBV9 and TRBJ2-5; 9 bases match TRBD1. Trimming cost V 4 bases and J 1 base; bases outside gene matches: 5. The germline V gene encodes CDR1 SGDLS and CDR2 YYNGEE. This CDR3 contains 15 residues. For the CDR3, the DNA is TGTGCCAGCAGCCCCTGGGACAGGGTCCAAGAGACCCAGTACTTC. Its translation: CASSPWDRVQETQYF.

The CDR3 loop reads CASSETGYQPQHF. The CDR3 nucleotides read TGTGCCAGCAGTGAGACAGGGTATCAGCCCCAGCATTTT. The chain recombines TRBV6-1 with TRBJ1-5; the match to TRBD1 covers 7 bases. V gave up 3 bases and J gave up 5 bases; unmatched junction bases: 1. The CDR3 loop spans 13 amino acids. Germline CDR1 reads MNHNS; CDR2 reads SASEGT.